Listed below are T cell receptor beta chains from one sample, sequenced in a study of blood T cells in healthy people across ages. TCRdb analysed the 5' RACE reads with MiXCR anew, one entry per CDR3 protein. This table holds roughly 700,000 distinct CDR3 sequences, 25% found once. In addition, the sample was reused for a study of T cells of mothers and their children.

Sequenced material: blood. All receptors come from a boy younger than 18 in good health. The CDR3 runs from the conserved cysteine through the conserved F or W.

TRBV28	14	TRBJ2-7	CASTRDRDGYEQYF
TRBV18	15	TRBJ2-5	CASSPFRSVQETQYF
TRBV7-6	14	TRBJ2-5	CASSLIGWGETQYF
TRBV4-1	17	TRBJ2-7	CASSRTGEASRSYEQYF
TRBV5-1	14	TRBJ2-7	CASSLAGRLYEQYF
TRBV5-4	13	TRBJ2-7	CASSSKDVYEQYF
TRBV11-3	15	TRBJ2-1	CASSLVWGGDNEQFF
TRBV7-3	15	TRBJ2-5	CASSLGGGAVETQYF
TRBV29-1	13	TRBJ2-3	CSVGGVVGAQQYF
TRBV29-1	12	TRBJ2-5	CSLGQTKETQYF
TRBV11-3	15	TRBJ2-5	CASSPRRGYRETQYF
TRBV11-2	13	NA	CASSLDRVNEQFF
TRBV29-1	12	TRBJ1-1	CSARDSAAEAFF
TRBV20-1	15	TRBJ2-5	CSASPLGDRTETQYF
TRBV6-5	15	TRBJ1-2	CASSSGQATGYGYTF
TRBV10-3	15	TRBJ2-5	CAISEFRDGAETQYF
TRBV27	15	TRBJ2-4	CASSLNGMGKNIQYF
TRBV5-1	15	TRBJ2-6	CASSESSSGANVLTF
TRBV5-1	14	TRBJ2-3	CASSLAGARDTQYF
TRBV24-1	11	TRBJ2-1	CATGLYGEQFF
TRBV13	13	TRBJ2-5	CASQAWEGETQYF
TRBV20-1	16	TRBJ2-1	CSVTSGGLTPYNEQFF
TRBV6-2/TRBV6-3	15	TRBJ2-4	CASSYSRWVKNIQYF
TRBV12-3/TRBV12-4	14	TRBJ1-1	CASSLGPGRTEAFF
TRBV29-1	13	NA	CSVRGAVSYEQYF
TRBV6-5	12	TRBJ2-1	CASSLGGSEQFF
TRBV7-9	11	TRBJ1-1	CASNPDLGAFF
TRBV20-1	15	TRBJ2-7	CSASGKDRAPYEQYF
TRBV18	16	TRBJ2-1	CASSPLQGQSYNEQFF
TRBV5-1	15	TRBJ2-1	CASSLVGQGYNEQFF
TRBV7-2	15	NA	CASSLDGLRRNEQFF
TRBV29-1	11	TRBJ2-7	CSAGTGREQYF
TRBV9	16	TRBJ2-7	CASSVAGLAGGHEQYF
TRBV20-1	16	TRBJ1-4	CGARLSMAAFNEKLFF
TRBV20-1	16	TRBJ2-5	CSARVDDEGRVETQYF
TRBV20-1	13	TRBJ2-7	CSAPTSGAYEQYF
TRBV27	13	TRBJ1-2	CASSLTLNYGYTF